The rows below give T cell receptor beta chains drawn from one sample of a study of T-cell memory formation after mild COVID-19. Each CDR3 protein gets one entry after TCRdb re-called the 5' RACE reads with MiXCR. This table has 350,000 to 400,000 distinct CDR3 sequences, about 15% appearing once. Sequencing used PBMCs or a T cell subset sorted from them (not recorded which). Receptors originate from a man younger than 35 who had mild COVID-19 (a few samples of this study predate the infection). Cell type and time point are not known. CDR3s include the opening cysteine and the closing phenylalanine or tryptophan. A clone size is listed for some rows: how often the clone was seen (once, few, many), or a class if it is expanded.

v_call	j_call	clone_size	cdr3_aa
TRBV18	TRBJ2-3	NA	CASSPLPRGLGTDTQYF
TRBV24-1	TRBJ2-5	NA	CATSDSTGTAHTF
TRBV24-1	TRBJ2-3	few	CATSESTASRSTDTQYF
TRBV11-2	TRBJ2-1	NA	CASSLVRMGAVNEQFF
TRBV29-1	TRBJ2-3	few	CSVARQGVTDTQYF
TRBV10-2	TRBJ1-2	NA	CASSEGPGENYGYTF
TRBV2	TRBJ2-3	NA	CATKEGPRVLHTQYF
TRBV12-5	TRBJ2-3	many	CASGPRLAGSTDTQYF
TRBV6-6	TRBJ2-1	few	CASSSRLAISSYNEQFF
TRBV6-2/TRBV6-3	TRBJ1-1	few	CASSRGQGGTEAFF
TRBV5-6	TRBJ2-7	NA	CASSLVGTIQYEQYF
TRBV19	TRBJ1-5	NA	CASTPYRLRGVNQPQHF
TRBV20-1	TRBJ1-3	NA	CSARDASTGGNTIYF
TRBV20-1	TRBJ2-5	NA	CSARSRLAEPTQYF
TRBV25-1	TRBJ2-3	few	CASSELDGEEVPGTQYF
TRBV7-2	TRBJ1-6	NA	CASSLGSGGGSPLHF
TRBV7-9	TRBJ2-7	NA	CASSFLGFGYEQYF
TRBV29-1	TRBJ2-2	NA	CSVEVARAGELFF
TRBV6-5	TRBJ1-5	few	CASSRTEYSNQPQHF
TRBV7-3	TRBJ1-1	few	CASSLWAGGGHTEAFF
TRBV7-6	TRBJ1-4	few	CASSLGSPLRTNEKLFF
TRBV12-3/TRBV12-4	TRBJ2-2	NA	CASSLGAGRNTGELFF
TRBV29-1	TRBJ2-7	NA	CSGALGQGPYEQYF
TRBV7-9	TRBJ1-4	few	CASSSNGRDNEKLFF
TRBV6-6	TRBJ2-2	NA	CASSYSSGSTGELFF
TRBV2	TRBJ2-1	NA	CASRSGQGAWNEQFF
TRBV6-5	TRBJ2-2	many	CASSYGGENTGELFF
TRBV18	TRBJ2-5	few	CASSPGQGPETQYF
TRBV29-1	TRBJ1-1	NA	CSVTTGTNTEAFF
TRBV5-1	TRBJ2-2	NA	CASSLQGGYTGELFF
TRBV7-9	TRBJ1-1	few	CASGLLLGMGHTEAFF
TRBV5-1	TRBJ2-2	few	CASSSNRGTTGELFF
TRBV7-2	TRBJ1-1	NA	CASSLWGGDTEAFF
TRBV29-1	TRBJ1-1	NA	CSSLGFPLGVDTEAFF
TRBV6-1	TRBJ2-7	NA	CASEGNHYEQYF
TRBV7-3	TRBJ2-3	few	CASSPGLAAVTDTQYF
TRBV28	TRBJ1-2	NA	CASSSGQGFHGYTF
TRBV7-9	TRBJ1-2	many	CASNLNYDRTGYTF
TRBV7-7	TRBJ2-5	few	CASSPGQLRDQETQYF
TRBV20-1	TRBJ1-4	few	CSARLTVYNEKLFF
TRBV19	TRBJ1-1	NA	CASSADRDTEAFF
TRBV4-3	TRBJ2-3	NA	CAQRQGSQKDTQYF
TRBV4-1	TRBJ2-3	few	CASSQNTGSTDTQYF
TRBV20-1	TRBJ1-6	NA	CSAPRTAYNSPLHF
TRBV29-1	TRBJ2-3	few	CSVAVLTGGQDTQYF
TRBV29-1	TRBJ2-7	NA	CSAVPVDRRATYEQYF
TRBV23-1	TRBJ2-6	NA	CASSQSRDRFFGANVLTF
TRBV6-5	TRBJ2-2	NA	CASSWTGTGTGELFF